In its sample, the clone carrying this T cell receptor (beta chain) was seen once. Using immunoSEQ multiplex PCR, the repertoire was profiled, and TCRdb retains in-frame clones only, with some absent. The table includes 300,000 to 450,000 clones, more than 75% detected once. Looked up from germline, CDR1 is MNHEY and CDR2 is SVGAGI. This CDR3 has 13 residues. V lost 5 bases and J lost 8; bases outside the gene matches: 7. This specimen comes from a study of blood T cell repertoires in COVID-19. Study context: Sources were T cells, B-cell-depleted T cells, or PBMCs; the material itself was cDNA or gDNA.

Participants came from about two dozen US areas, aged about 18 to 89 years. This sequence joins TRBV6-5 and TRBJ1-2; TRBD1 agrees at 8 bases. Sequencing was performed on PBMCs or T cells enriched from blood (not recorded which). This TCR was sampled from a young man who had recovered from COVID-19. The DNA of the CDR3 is TGTGCCAGCAGTCGAACAGGGGGAGGGGGCTACACCTTC. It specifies CASSRTGGGGYTF.